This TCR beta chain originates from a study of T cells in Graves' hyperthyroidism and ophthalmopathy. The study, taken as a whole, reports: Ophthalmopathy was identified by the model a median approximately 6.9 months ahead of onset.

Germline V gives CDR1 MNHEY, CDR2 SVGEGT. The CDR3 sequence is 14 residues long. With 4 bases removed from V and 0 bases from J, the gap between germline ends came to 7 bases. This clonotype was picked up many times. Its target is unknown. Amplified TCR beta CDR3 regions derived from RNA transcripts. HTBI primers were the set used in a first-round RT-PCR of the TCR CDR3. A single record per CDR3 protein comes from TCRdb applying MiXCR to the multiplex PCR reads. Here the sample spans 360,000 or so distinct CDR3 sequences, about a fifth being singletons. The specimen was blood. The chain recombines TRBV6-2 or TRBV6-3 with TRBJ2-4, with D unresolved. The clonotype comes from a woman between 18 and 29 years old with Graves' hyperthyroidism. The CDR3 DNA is TGTGCCAGCAGTTCTAAACTAGCCAAAAACATTCAGTACTTC. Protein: CASSSKLAKNIQYF.